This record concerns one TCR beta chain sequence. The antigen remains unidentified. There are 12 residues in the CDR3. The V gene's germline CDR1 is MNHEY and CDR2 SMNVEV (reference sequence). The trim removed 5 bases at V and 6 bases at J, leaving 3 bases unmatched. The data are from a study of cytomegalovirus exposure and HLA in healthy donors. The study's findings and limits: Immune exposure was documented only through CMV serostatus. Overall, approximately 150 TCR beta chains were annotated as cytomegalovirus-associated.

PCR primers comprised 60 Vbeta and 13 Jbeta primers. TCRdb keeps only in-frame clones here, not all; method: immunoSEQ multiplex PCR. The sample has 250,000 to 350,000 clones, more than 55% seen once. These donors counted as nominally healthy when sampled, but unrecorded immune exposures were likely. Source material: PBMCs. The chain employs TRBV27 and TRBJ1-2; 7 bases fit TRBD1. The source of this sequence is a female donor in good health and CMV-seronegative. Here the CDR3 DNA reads TGTGCCAGCAGTCCCCAGGGGGATGGCTACACCTTC. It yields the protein CASSPQGDGYTF.